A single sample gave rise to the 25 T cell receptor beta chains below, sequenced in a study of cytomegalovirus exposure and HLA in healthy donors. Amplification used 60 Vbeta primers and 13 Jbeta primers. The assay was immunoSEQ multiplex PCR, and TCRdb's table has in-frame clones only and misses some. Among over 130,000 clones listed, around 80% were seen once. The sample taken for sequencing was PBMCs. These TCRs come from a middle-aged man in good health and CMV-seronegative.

CDR3 sequence (DNA): TGTGCCAGCTCACCCCCGGGGAGCTCCTACGAGCAGTACTTC. This translates into CASSPPGSSYEQYF. The rearrangement joins TRBV18 to TRBJ2-7; D might be TRBD2 (5 bases). V shed 3 bases and J shed 0 bases, with 9 bases lying between them. The CDR3 sequence is 14 residues long. In germline, CDR1 is KGHSH, CDR2 LQKENI.

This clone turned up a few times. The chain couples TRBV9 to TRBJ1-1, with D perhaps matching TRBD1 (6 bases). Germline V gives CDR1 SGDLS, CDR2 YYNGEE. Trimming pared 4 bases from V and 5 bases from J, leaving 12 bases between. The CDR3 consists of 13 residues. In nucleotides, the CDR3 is TGTGCCAGCAGCTCCAGGGGAGGGACTGAAGCTTTCTTT. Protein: CASSSRGGTEAFF.

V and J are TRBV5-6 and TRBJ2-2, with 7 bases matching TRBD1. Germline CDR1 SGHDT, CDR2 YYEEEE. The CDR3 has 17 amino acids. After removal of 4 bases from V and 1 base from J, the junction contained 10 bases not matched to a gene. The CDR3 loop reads CASSLFSGQRNTGELFF. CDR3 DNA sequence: TGTGCCAGCAGCCTCTTCTCGGGACAGAGGAACACCGGGGAGCTGTTTTTT.

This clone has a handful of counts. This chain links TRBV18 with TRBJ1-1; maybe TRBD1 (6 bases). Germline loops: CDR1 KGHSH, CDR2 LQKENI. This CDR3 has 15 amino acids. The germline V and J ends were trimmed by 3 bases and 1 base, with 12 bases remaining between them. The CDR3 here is CASSPLTGGNTEAFF. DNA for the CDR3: TGTGCCAGCTCACCCCTGACAGGAGGGAACACTGAAGCTTTCTTT.

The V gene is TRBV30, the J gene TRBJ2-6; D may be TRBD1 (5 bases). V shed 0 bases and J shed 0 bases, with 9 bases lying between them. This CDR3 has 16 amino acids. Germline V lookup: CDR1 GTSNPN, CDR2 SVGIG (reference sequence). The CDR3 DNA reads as TGTGCCTGGAGTGTTGTAGGGGTCTCTGGGGCCAACGTCCTGACTTTC. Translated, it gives CAWSVVGVSGANVLTF.

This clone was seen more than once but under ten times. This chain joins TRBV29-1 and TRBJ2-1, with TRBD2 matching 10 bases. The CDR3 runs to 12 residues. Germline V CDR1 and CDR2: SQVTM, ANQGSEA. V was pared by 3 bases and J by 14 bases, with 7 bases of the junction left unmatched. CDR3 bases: TGCAGCGTTGATAGAGCGGGGGGGCTCAAGTTCTTC. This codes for CSVDRAGGLKFF.

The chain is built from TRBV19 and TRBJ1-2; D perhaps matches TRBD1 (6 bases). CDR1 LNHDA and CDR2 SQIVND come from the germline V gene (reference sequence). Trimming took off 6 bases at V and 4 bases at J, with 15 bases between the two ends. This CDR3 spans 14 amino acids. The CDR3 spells CASRRTVTFYGYTF. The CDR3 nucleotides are TGTGCCAGTAGGAGGACAGTTACCTTCTATGGCTACACCTTC.

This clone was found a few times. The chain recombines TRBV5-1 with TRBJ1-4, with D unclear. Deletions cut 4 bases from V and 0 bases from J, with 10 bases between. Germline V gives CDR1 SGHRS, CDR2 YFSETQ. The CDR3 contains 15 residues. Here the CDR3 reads CASSPGGSTNEKLFF. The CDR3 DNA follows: TGCGCCAGCAGCCCGGGAGGTTCAACTAATGAAAAACTGTTTTTT.

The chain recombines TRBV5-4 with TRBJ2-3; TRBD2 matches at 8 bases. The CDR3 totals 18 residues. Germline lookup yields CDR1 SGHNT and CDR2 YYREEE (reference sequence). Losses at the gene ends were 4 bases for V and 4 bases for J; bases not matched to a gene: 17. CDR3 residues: CASSRRVRGGPLADTQYF. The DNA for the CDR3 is TGTGCCAGCAGCCGGAGGGTTCGGGGGGGGCCTCTCGCAGATACGCAGTATTTT.

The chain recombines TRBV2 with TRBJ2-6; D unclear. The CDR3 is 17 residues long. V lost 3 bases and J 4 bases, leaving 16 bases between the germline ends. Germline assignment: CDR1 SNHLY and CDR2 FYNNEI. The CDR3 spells CASSEFRVSLGANVLTF. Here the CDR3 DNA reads TGTGCCAGCAGTGAGTTTCGGGTTTCTCTGGGGGCCAACGTCCTGACTTTC.

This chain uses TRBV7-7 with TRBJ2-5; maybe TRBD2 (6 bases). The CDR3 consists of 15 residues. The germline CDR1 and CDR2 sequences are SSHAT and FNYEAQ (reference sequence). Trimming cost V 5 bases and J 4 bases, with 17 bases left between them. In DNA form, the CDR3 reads TGTGCCAGCAGCGCCGCCGGGAAGGAGGGAGAGACCCAGTACTTC. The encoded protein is CASSAAGKEGETQYF.

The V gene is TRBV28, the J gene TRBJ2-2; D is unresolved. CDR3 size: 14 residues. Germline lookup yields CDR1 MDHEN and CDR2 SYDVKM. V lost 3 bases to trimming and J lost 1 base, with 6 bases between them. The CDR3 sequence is CASSFFRNTGELFF. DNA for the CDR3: TGTGCCAGCAGTTTCTTCAGGAACACCGGGGAGCTGTTTTTT.

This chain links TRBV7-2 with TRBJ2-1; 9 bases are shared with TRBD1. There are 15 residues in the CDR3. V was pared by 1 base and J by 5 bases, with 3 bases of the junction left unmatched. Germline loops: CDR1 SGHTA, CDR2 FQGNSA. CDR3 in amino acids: CASSLGGQGNNEQFF. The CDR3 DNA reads TGTGCCAGCAGCTTAGGGGGACAGGGCAACAATGAGCAGTTCTTC.

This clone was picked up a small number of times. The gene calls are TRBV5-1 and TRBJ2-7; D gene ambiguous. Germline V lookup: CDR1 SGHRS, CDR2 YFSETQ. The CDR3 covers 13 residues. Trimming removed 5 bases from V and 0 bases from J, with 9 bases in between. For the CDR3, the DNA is TGCGCCAGCAGTTACGGTAACTCCTACGAGCAGTACTTC. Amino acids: CASSYGNSYEQYF.

In DNA, the CDR3 is TGTGCCAGCAGCTTGACAGGGTATGGCTACACCTTC. Protein product: CASSLTGYGYTF. The rearrangement uses TRBV5-4 and TRBJ1-2; weak D call: TRBD1 (6 bases). CDR3 length equals 12 residues. V lost 1 base to trimming and J lost 5 bases, with 6 bases between them. The V gene's germline CDR1 is SGHNT and CDR2 YYREEE (reference sequence).

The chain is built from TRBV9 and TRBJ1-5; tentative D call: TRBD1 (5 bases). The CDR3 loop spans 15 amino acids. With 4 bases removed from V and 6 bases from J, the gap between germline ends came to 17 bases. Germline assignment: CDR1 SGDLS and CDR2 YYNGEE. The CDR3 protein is CASSPQGLGVQPQHF. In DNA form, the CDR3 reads TGTGCCAGCAGCCCCCAAGGGTTAGGGGTTCAGCCCCAGCATTTT.

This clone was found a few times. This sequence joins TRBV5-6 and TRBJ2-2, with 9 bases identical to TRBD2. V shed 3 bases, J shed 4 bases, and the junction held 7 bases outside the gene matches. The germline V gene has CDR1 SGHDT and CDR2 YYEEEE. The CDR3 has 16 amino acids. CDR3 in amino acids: CASSSIAGEVTGELFF. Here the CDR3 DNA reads TGTGCCAGCAGCTCCATAGCGGGAGAGGTCACCGGGGAGCTGTTTTTT.

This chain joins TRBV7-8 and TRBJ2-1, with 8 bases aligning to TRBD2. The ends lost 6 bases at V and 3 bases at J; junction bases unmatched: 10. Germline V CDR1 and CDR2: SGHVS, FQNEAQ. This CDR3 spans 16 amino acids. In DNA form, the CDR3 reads TGTGCCAGCAGTCCTAAGAGCGGGAGAGACTACAATGAGCAGTTCTTC. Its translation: CASSPKSGRDYNEQFF.

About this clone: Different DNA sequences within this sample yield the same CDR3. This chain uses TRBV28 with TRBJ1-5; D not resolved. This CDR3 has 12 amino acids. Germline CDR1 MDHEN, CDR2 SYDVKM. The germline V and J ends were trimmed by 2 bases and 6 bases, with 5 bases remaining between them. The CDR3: CASSLPGQPQHF. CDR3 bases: TGTGCCAGCAGTTTACCCGGTCAGCCCCAGCATTTT.

CDR3 coding DNA: TGTGCCAGCAGCTTCCTAGCGGGCGCAAGAGATACGCAGTATTTT. Its translation is CASSFLAGARDTQYF. The rearrangement links TRBV7-8 to TRBJ2-3; 8 bases are shared with TRBD2. After removal of 3 bases from V and 5 bases from J, the junction contained 7 bases not matched to a gene. Germline CDR1 and CDR2: SGHVS and FQNEAQ. The CDR3 runs to 15 residues.

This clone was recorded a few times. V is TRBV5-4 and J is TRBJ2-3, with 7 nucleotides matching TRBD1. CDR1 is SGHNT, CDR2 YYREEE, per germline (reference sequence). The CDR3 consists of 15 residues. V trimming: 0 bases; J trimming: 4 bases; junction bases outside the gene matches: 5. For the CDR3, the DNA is TGTGCCAGCAGCTTGGCCCACAGGGGCGCAGATACGCAGTATTTT. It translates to CASSLAHRGADTQYF.

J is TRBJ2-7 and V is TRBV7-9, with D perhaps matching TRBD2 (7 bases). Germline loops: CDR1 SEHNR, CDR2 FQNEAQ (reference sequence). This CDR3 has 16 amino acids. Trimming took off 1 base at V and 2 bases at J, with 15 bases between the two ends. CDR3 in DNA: TGTGCCAGCAGCTTAGGTTCGGGGGGCCTCACCTACGAGCAGTACTTC. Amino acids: CASSLGSGGLTYEQYF.

CDR3 DNA: TGCGCCAGCAGCACGGGAGTTACAGATACGCAGTATTTT. This encodes CASSTGVTDTQYF. J is TRBJ2-3 and V is TRBV5-1; a weak D match, TRBD2 (6 bases). The V gene lost 4 bases and the J gene lost 3 bases, with 9 bases spanning the gap. The V gene's germline CDR1 is SGHRS and CDR2 YFSETQ. The CDR3 length is 13 residues.

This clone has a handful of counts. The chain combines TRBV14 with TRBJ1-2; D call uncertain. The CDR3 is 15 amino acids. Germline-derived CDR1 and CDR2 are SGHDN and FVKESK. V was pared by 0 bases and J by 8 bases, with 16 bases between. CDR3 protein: CASSQDLSGLLGYTF. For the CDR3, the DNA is TGTGCCAGCAGCCAAGATTTAAGCGGGTTACTGGGCTACACCTTC.

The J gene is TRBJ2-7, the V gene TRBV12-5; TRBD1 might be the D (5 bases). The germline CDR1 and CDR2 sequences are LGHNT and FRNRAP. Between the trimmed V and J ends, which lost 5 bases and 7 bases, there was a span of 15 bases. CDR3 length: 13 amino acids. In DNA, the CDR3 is TGTGCTAGTGGTCGCCAGGGTAAATGGGAGCAGTACTTC. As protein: CASGRQGKWEQYF. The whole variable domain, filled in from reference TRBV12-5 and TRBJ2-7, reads DARVTQTPRHKVTEMGQEVTMRCQPILGHNTVFWYRQTMMQGLELLAYFRNRAPLDDSGMPKDRFSAEMPDATLATLKIQPSEPRDSAVYFCASGRQGKWEQYFGPGTRLTVT.